This T cell receptor beta chain was identified during a study of T cell changes during pregnancy in multiple sclerosis. Germline lookup yields CDR1 SGHVS and CDR2 FQNEAQ. This CDR3 has 13 amino acids. Trimming pared 5 bases from V and 2 bases from J, leaving 9 bases between. Some clones are missing from TCRdb's copy, which holds only in-frame ones; the method was immunoSEQ multiplex PCR. The table shows about 110,000 clones, with about nine tenths occurring only once. J is TRBJ2-5 and V is TRBV7-8; perhaps TRBD2 as D (5 bases). Material: peripheral blood, obtained after pregnancy. This clonotype was obtained from a female donor with multiple sclerosis, enrolled in a pregnancy study. For the CDR3, the DNA is TGTGCCAGCAGCCGCCGGGATCAAGAGACCCAGTACTTC. This translates into CASSRRDQETQYF.